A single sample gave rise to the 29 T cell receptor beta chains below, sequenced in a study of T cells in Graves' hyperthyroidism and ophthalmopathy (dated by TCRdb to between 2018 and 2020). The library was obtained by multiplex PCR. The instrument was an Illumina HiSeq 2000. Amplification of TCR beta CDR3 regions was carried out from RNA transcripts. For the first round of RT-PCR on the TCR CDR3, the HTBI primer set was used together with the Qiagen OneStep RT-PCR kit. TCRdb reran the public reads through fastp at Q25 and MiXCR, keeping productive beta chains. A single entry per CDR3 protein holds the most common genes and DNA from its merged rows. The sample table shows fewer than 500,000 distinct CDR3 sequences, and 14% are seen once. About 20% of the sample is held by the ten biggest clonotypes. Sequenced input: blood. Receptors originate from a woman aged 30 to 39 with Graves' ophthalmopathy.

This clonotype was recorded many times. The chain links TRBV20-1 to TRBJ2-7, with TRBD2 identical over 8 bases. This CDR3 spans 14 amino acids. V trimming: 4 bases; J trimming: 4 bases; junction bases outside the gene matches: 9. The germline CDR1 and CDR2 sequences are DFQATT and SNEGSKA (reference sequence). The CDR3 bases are TGCAGTGCTATTCCTAGCGGGCGAAGTTACGAGCAGTACTTC. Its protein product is CSAIPSGRSYEQYF.

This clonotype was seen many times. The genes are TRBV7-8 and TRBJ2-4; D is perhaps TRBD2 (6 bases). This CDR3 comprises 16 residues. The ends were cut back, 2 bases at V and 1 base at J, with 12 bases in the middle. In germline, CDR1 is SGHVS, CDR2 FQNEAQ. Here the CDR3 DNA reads TGTGCCAGCAGCTTAACGGGTGGGAGGGCCAAAAACATTCAGTACTTC. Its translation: CASSLTGGRAKNIQYF. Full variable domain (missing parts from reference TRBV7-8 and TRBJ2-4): GAGVSQSPRYKVAKRGQDVALRCDPISGHVSLFWYQQALGQGPEFLTYFQNEAQLDKSGLPSDRFFAERPEGSVSTLKIQRTQQEDSAVYLCASSLTGGRAKNIQYFGAGTRLSVL.

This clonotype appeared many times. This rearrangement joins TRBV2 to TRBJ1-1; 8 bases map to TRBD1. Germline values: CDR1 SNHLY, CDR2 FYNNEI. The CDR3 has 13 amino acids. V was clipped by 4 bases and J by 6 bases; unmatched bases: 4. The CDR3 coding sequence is TGTGCCAGCAGTGTTGAGACAGGGGCTGAAGCTTTCTTT. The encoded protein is CASSVETGAEAFF.

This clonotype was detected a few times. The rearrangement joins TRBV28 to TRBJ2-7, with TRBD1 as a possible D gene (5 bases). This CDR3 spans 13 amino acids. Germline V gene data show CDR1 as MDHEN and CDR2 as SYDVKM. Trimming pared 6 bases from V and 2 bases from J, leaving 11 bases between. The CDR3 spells CASRPQATYEQYF. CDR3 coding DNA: TGTGCCAGCAGACCACAGGCGACCTACGAGCAGTACTTC.

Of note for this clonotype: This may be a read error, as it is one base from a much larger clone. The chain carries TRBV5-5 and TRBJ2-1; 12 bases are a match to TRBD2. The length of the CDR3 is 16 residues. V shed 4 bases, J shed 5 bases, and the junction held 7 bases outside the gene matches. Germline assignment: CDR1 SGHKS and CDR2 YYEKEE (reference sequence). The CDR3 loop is CASSANLAGGHNEQFF. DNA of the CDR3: TGTGCCAGCAGCGCTAACCTAGCGGGGGGGCACAATGAGCAGTTCTTC.

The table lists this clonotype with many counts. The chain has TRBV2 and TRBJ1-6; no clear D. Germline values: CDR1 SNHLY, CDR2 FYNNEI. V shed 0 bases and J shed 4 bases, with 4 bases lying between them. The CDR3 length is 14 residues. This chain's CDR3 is CASSEASYNSPLHF. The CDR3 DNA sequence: TGTGCCAGCAGTGAAGCGAGTTATAATTCACCCCTCCACTTT.

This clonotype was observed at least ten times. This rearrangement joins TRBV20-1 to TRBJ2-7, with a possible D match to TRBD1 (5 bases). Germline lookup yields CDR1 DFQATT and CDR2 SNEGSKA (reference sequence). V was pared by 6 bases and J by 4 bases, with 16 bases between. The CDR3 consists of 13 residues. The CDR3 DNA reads TGCAGTGCGTTGACAGACTCGGCGTACGAGCAGTACTTC. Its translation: CSALTDSAYEQYF.

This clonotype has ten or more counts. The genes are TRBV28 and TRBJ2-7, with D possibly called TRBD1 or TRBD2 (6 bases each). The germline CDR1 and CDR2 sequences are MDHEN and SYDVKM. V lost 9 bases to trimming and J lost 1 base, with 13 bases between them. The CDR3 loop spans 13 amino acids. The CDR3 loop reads CASHGGTSYEQYF. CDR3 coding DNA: TGTGCCAGTCACGGGGGCACATCCTACGAGCAGTACTTC.

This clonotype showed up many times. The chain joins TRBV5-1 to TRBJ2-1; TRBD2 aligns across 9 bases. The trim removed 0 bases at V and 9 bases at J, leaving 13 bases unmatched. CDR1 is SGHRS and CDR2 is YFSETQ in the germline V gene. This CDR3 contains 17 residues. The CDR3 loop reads CASSLGDSGSFEGEQFF. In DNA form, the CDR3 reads TGCGCCAGCAGCTTGGGGGATAGCGGGAGTTTTGAGGGTGAGCAGTTCTTC.

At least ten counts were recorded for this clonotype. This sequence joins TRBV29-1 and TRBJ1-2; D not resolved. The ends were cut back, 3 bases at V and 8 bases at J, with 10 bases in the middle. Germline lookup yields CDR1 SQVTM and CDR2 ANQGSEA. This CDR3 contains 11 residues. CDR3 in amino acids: CSVEWAGGYTF. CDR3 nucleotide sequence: TGCAGCGTTGAGTGGGCTGGGGGCTACACCTTC.

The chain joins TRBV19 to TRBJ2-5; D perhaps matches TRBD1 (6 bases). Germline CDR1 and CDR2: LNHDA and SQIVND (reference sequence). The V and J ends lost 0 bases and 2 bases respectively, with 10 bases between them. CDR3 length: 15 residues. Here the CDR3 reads CASSIDLRGQETQYF. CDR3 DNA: TGTGCCAGTAGTATAGATCTGAGGGGGCAAGAGACCCAGTACTTC.

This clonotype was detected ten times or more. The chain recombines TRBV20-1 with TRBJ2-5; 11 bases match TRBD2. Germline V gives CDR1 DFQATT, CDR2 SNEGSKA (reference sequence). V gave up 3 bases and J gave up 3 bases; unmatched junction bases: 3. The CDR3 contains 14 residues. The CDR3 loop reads CSARVAGGEETQYF. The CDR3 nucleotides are TGCAGTGCTAGGGTAGCGGGGGGGGAAGAGACCCAGTACTTC.

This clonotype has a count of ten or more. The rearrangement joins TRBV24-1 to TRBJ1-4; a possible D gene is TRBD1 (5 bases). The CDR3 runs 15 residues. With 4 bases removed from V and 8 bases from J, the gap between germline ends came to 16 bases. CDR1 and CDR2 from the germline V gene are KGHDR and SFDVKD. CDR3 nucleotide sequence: TGTGCCACCAGTGAACCTTCCACTCGGGACGAAAAACTGTTTTTT. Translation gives CATSEPSTRDEKLFF.

For the CDR3, the DNA is TGCAGTGCGCAGCCGGGACAGTTAGCCAAAAACATTCAGTACTTC. It encodes CSAQPGQLAKNIQYF. The chain employs TRBV20-1 and TRBJ2-4; 7 nucleotides line up with TRBD1. The CDR3 sequence is 15 residues long. Germline V gene lookup returns CDR1 DFQATT and CDR2 SNEGSKA (reference sequence). V dropped 6 bases and J dropped 0; count of bases not matched to a gene: 8.

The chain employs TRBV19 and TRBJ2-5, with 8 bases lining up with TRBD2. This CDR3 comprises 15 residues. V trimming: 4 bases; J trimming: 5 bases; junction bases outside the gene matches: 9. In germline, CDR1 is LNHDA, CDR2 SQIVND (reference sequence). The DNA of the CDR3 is TGTGCCAGTAGTACCGGGACTAGGCACGTGGAGACCCAGTACTTC. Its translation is CASSTGTRHVETQYF.

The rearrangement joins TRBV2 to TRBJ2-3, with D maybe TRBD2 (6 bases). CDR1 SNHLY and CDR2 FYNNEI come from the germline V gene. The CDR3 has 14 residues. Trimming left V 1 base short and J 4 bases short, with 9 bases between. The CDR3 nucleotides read TGTGCCAGCAGTGAAGGGCGACTAGCAGATACGCAGTATTTT. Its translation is CASSEGRLADTQYF.

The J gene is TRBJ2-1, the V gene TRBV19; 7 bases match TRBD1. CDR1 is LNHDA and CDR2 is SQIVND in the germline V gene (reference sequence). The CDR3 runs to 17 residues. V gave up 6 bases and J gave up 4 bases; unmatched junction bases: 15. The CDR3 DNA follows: TGTGCCAGTAGCCTTCCCTCGGGACAGAGATTTTACAATGAGCAGTTCTTC. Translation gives CASSLPSGQRFYNEQFF.

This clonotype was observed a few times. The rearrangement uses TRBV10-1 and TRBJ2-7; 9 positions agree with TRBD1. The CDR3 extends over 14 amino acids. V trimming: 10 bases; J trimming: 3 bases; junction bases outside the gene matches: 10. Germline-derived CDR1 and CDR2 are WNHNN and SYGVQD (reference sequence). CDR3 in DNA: TGCGCCATCCTTAAGGGGGACAGGGACTACGAGCAGTACTTC. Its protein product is CAILKGDRDYEQYF.

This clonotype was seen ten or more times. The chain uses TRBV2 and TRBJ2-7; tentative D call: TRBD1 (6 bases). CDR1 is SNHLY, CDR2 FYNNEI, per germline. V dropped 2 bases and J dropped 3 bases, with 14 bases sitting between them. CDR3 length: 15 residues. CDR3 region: CASSEPGTTFYEQYF. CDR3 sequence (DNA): TGTGCCAGCAGTGAACCCGGGACAACCTTCTACGAGCAGTACTTC.

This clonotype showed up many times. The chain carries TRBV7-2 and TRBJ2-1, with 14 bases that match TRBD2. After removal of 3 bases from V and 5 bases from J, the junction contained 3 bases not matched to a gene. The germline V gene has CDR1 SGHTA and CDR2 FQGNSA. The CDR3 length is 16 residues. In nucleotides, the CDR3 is TGTGCCAGCAGCTTTCGACTAGCGGGGGGGAACAATGAGCAGTTCTTC. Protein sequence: CASSFRLAGGNNEQFF.

CDR3 loop: CASSYSKGGQWEQYF. The CDR3 bases are TGTGCCAGCAGTTACTCGAAGGGGGGTCAATGGGAGCAGTACTTC. The V call is TRBV6-2 or TRBV6-3, the J call TRBJ2-7; either TRBD1 or TRBD2 may fit D (6 bases each). CDR3 length: 15 amino acids. V was trimmed by 0 bases and J by 7 bases, leaving 16 bases between them. Germline-derived CDR1 and CDR2 are MNHEY and SVGEGT.

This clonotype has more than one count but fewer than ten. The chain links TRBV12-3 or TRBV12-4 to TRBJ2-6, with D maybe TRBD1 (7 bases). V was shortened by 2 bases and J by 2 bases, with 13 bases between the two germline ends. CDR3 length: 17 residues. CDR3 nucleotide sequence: TGTGCCAGCAGTTTATCACCCAGGGGGGCTGGGGCCAACGTCCTGACTTTC. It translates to CASSLSPRGAGANVLTF.

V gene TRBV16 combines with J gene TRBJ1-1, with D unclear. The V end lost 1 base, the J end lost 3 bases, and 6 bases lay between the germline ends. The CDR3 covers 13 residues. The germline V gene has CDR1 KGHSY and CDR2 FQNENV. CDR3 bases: TGTGCCAGCAGCCAATTCGGGGACACTGAAGCTTTCTTT. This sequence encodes CASSQFGDTEAFF.

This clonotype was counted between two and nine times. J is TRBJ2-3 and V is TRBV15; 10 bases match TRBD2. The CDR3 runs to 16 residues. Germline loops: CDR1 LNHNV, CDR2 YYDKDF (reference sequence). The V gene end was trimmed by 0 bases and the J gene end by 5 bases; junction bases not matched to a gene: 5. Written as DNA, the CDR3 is TGTGCCACCAGCAGAGAAAGCGGGGGGGCCAAAGATACGCAGTATTTT. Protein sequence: CATSRESGGAKDTQYF.

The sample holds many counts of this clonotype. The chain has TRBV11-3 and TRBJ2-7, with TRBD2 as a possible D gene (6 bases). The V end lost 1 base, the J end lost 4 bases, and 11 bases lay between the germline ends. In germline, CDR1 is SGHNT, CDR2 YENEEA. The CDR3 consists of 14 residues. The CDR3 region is CASSLVPGGYEQYF. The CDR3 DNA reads TGTGCCAGCAGCTTAGTTCCCGGGGGATACGAGCAGTACTTC.

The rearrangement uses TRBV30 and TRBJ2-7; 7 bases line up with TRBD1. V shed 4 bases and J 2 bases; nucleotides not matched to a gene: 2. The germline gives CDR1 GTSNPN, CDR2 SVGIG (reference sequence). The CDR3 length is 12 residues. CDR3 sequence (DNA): TGTGCCTGGACTGACAGGGCCTACGAGCAGTACTTC. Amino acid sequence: CAWTDRAYEQYF.

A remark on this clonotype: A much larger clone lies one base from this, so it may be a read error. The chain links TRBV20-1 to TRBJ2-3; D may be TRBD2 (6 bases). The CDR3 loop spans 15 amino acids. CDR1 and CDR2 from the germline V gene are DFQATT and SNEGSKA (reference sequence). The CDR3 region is CNAKTTSASTDTQYF. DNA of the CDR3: TGCAATGCTAAAACGACTAGTGCTTCGACAGATACGCAGTATTTT.

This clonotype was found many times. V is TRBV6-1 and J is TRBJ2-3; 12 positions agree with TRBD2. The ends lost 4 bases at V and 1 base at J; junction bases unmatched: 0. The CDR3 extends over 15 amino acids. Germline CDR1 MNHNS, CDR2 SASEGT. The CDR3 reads CASSGTSGGTDTQYF. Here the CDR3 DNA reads TGTGCCAGCAGTGGGACTAGCGGGGGCACAGATACGCAGTATTTT.

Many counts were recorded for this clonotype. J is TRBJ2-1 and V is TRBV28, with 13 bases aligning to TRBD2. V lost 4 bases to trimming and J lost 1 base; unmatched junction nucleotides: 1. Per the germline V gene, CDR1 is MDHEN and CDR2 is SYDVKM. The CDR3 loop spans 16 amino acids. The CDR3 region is CASSSGLAGSYNEQFF. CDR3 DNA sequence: TGTGCCAGCAGTTCGGGACTAGCGGGGTCCTACAATGAGCAGTTCTTC. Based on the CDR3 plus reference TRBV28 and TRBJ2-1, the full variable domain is DVKVTQSSRYLVKRTGEKVFLECVQDMDHENMFWYRQDPGLGLRLIYFSYDVKMKEKGDIPEGYSVSREKKERFSLILESASTNQTSMYLCASSSGLAGSYNEQFFGPGTRLTVL.